This T cell receptor (beta chain) was recorded in a study of blood T cell repertoires in COVID-19. Study-level information: Researchers got acute and convalescent COVID-19 samples from the United States, Italy and Spain. T cells, B-cell-depleted T cells, or PBMCs provided the cDNA or gDNA that served as material.

This CDR3 spans 13 amino acids. The V end was cut by 7 bases, the J end by 5 bases, with 14 bases between. The germline V gene has CDR1 LGHNT and CDR2 FRNRAP. Original methodology: Estimation of nucleated cell counts relied on the amplification of reference gene primers. TCRdb's copy holds only in-frame clones and misses some; the assay was immunoSEQ multiplex PCR. The V and J calls and clone size were taken over from that table, and D and trimming were inferred from the DNA. The data show about 130,000 clones, around 80% seen once. The J gene is TRBJ1-2, the V gene TRBV12-5; D ambiguous. This receptor was obtained from a woman between 55 and 75 years old with acute or convalescent COVID-19. The sequenced material came from peripheral blood. The CDR3 region is CASVPELGYGYTF. DNA of the CDR3: TGTGCTAGTGTTCCCGAACTCGGGTATGGCTACACCTTC.